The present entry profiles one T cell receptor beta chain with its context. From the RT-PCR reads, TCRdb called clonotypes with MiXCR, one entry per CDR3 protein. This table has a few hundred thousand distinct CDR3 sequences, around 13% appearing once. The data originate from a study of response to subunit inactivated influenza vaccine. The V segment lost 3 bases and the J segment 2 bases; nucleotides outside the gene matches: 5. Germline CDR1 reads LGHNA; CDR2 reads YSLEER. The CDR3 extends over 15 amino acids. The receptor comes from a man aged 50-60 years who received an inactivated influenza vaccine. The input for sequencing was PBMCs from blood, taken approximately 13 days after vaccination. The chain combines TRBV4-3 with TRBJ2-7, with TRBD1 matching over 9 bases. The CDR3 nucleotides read TGCGCCAGCAGCCAGGGACAGGGAACCCCCTACGAGCAGTACTTC. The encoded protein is CASSQGQGTPYEQYF.